Following are 13 T cell receptor beta chains from one sample sequenced in a study of control samples from healthy donors and cancer patients. The assay was immunoSEQ multiplex PCR, and TCRdb's table has in-frame clones only and misses some. This table holds about 110,000 clones, approximately 90% found once. Material: blood. Every receptor here comes from a woman aged 45-65 years in good health.

This chain joins TRBV12-3 or TRBV12-4 and TRBJ2-1; perhaps TRBD2 as D (6 bases). The CDR3 totals 13 residues. The ends were cut back, 1 base at V and 15 bases at J, with 16 bases in the middle. DNA of the CDR3: TGTGCCAGCAGTTTAGAGGCGGGAACCGACCCGTTCTTC. This encodes CASSLEAGTDPFF.

V usage is TRBV7-7 and J usage is TRBJ2-5, with TRBD2 matching over 10 bases. V shed 5 bases and J 1 base; nucleotides not matched to a gene: 13. The CDR3 runs to 18 residues. Per germline, CDR1 SSHAT and CDR2 FNYEAQ (reference sequence). The CDR3 protein is CASSEAKGASGGQETQYF. The DNA for the CDR3 is TGTGCCAGCAGCGAAGCCAAGGGAGCTAGCGGGGGCCAAGAGACCCAGTACTTC. The full variable domain, completed using reference TRBV7-7 and TRBJ2-5, is GAGVSQSPRYKVTKRGQDVTLRCDPISSHATLYWYQQALGQGPEFLTYFNYEAQPDKSGLPSDRFSAERPEGSISTLTIQRTEQRDSAMYRCASSEAKGASGGQETQYFGPGTRLLVL.

This chain connects TRBV19 to TRBJ1-5; a possible D gene is TRBD1 (5 bases). Germline loops: CDR1 LNHDA, CDR2 SQIVND (reference sequence). The CDR3 has 16 residues. Trimming stripped 7 bases from V and 1 base from J, with 17 bases between. CDR3 nucleotides: TGTGCCAGTACCGAGGGCGGGACGCTAAGCAATCAGCCCCAGCATTTT. This codes for CASTEGGTLSNQPQHF.

The genes are TRBV14 and TRBJ1-2; D ambiguous. Germline V gene data show CDR1 as SGHDN and CDR2 as FVKESK. Trimming cost V 0 bases and J 0 bases, with 11 bases left between them. CDR3 size: 16 residues. The CDR3 is CASSQDWQRANYGYTF. CDR3 nucleotide sequence: TGTGCCAGCAGCCAAGACTGGCAGAGAGCTAACTATGGCTACACCTTC.

This sequence joins TRBV7-9 and TRBJ2-7; a weak D match, TRBD1 (6 bases). CDR3 length: 17 residues. The V gene lost 2 bases and the J gene lost 1 base, with 18 bases spanning the gap. Germline CDR1 is SEHNR and CDR2 is FQNEAQ (reference sequence). The CDR3 loop is CASSLSPRTGKSYEQYF. CDR3 nucleotides: TGTGCCAGCAGCTTATCCCCCCGAACAGGGAAGTCCTACGAGCAGTACTTC. The full variable domain, with the rest looked up from reference TRBV7-9 and TRBJ2-7, is DTGVSQNPRHKITKRGQNVTFRCDPISEHNRLYWYRQTLGQGPEFLTYFQNEAQLEKSRLLSDRFSAERPKGSFSTLEIQRTEQGDSAMYLCASSLSPRTGKSYEQYFGPGTRLTVT.

The J gene is TRBJ1-1, the V gene TRBV30; D gene uncertain. The CDR3 covers 12 residues. In germline, CDR1 is GTSNPN, CDR2 SVGIG (reference sequence). Trimming left V 4 bases short and J 10 bases short, with 16 bases between. CDR3 nucleotides: TGTGCCTGGATTGGATTATCGGAGTTAGCTTTCTTT. Amino acid sequence: CAWIGLSELAFF.

The chain is built from TRBV9 and TRBJ2-2; D is unresolved. V was cut by 3 bases and J by 8 bases, with 8 bases left in between. The CDR3 covers 12 residues. CDR1 is SGDLS and CDR2 is YYNGEE in the germline V gene. In nucleotides, the CDR3 is TGTGCCAGCAGCGACCTCCGGGGGGAGCTGTTTTTT. This codes for CASSDLRGELFF.

The chain joins TRBV20-1 to TRBJ2-3; TRBD2 matches at 8 bases. J lost 0 bases, V lost 6 bases, and 14 bases had no gene match. From germline, CDR1 is DFQATT and CDR2 SNEGSKA (reference sequence). The CDR3 is 17 residues long. The chain's CDR3 is CSASGSGGARSTDTQYF. The CDR3 DNA reads as TGCAGTGCCAGTGGGTCGGGGGGGGCCCGAAGCACAGATACGCAGTATTTT.

V and J are TRBV5-1 and TRBJ2-1; 7 bases are shared with TRBD2. The CDR3 is made up of 14 amino acids. Germline CDR1 is SGHRS and CDR2 is YFSETQ. V gave up 4 bases and J gave up 4 bases; unmatched junction bases: 5. CDR3 sequence reads: CASSEPAGYNEQFF. In nucleotides, the CDR3 is TGCGCCAGCAGCGAACCAGCGGGATACAATGAGCAGTTCTTC.

The rearrangement links TRBV5-4 to TRBJ2-1; TRBD2 aligns across 13 bases. Trimming took 3 bases from V and 6 from J; bases not matched to a gene: 3. The CDR3 is 15 residues long. Germline values: CDR1 SGHNT, CDR2 YYREEE (reference sequence). In DNA form, the CDR3 reads TGTGCCAGCAGCTCGGGACTAGCGGGGCCCAATGAGCAGTTCTTC. It yields the protein CASSSGLAGPNEQFF.

This clone was observed once. CDR3 DNA: TGTGCCAGCAGTCTAGGGATCGGGGAGCTGTTTTTT. Protein sequence: CASSLGIGELFF. The chain links TRBV6-5 to TRBJ2-2; D not certain. V lost 5 bases and J 7 bases, leaving 8 bases between the germline ends. Per the germline V gene, CDR1 is MNHEY and CDR2 is SVGAGI. CDR3 size: 12 residues.

There are a few counts of this clone. V usage is TRBV27 and J usage is TRBJ2-7, with D uncertain. CDR1 and CDR2 (germline): MNHEY, SMNVEV (reference sequence). Trimming removed 4 bases at V and 9 bases at J, with 10 bases between. The CDR3 runs to 11 residues. Here the CDR3 reads CASSSRLRQYV. The CDR3 DNA reads TGTGCCAGCAGTTCCCGCCTTAGGCAGTACGTC.

V usage is TRBV9 and J usage is TRBJ2-4; TRBD1 matches at 8 bases. The germline CDR1 and CDR2 sequences are SGDLS and YYNGEE. The CDR3 totals 16 residues. Trimming took 4 bases from V and 3 from J; bases not matched to a gene: 9. The CDR3 nucleotides read TGTGCCAGCAGCCTTCGGACAGGGCTTGGCAAAAACATTCAGTACTTC. Its translation is CASSLRTGLGKNIQYF. The full variable domain, its missing parts supplied by reference TRBV9 and TRBJ2-4, is DSGVTQTPKHLITATGQRVTLRCSPRSGDLSVYWYQQSLDQGLQFLIQYYNGEERAKGNILERFSAQQFPDLHSELNLSSLELGDSALYFCASSLRTGLGKNIQYFGAGTRLSVL.